This T cell receptor (beta chain) originates from a study of cytomegalovirus exposure and HLA in healthy donors (dated by TCRdb to 2016 to 2017). A note on the overall study: An earlier analysis of approximately 640 of the donors reported approximately 290 Gb of sequence data and roughly 100 million unique TCR beta sequences from 190 million or so T cells. In a later analysis, previously published TCR beta repertoires from fewer than 750 donors were re-analyzed and high-resolution HLA genotyping was added so that TCR occurrence patterns could be studied. On average, around 200,000 unique TCR beta nucleotide sequences were sequenced per donor among a few hundred genotyped donors of the cohort, with approximately 18% of those sequences being non-productive. Approximately 310 gigabases of sequencing data and 70 million to 85 million unique TCR sequences were included in an early release covering around 600 HLA-typed donors. In an earlier analysis of several hundred of the donors, high-throughput TCR beta sequencing was used to judge whether each TCR beta V gene segment behaved as functional or pseudogenic. A separate validation cohort of approximately 120 different subjects was used in addition to the approximately 610-subject first cohort. The study used immunosequencing to profile the T cell repertoires of approximately 690 subjects and linked those repertoires to cytomegalovirus serostatus. The study aimed to test whether cataloging public T cell receptors could reveal signatures of past pathogen exposure. Of the roughly 400 genotyped donors, approximately 80% were placed in the genetic ancestry cluster associated with self-reported Caucasian donors. Rather than using new phenotypic data, the later analysis identified candidate immune exposures from TCR beta sequences and from how often those sequences occurred across donors. Four or five DR-DQ haplotypes were treated as single units for association and clustering because of strong linkage in the cohort. In a later genetic analysis, genome-wide SNP genotypes for about 55% of the roughly 700 donors were used, and that subset was treated as a discovery cohort. Donor age, sex, ethnicity and CMV serostatus were collected together with the repertoire data. All discovery cohort repertoires had been generated on a single sequencing platform. The number of donors typed differed by locus, with about 629-640 for A, B, C, DRB1 and DQB1, around 500 for DQA1, nearly 610 for DPA1, and around 430 for DPB1. HLA typing covered class I and class II loci at four-digit resolution. To predict cytomegalovirus infection status, the study combined high-throughput TCR immunosequencing, statistical association of individual TCRs with disease status, and machine learning.

The CDR3 has 14 amino acids, counting the end cysteine and phenylalanine. Only the CDR3 part of the read is kept: 42 bases, read in frame from the first base. The junction carries 12 bases between V and J, which are trimmed by 2 bases and 4 bases respectively. According to the germline V gene (reference sequence), CDR1 reads MNHNY and CDR2 reads SVGAGI. The study at large found these results: In a later analysis, TCR association rates were found to vary across HLA loci, with the most associated TCRs seen for DRB1 alleles and the fewest for HLA-C alleles. In vitro tests confirmed that a few of the cytomegalovirus-associated TCR beta chains recognize cytomegalovirus antigens. The only immune exposure information available for the cohort was CMV serostatus. Some IMGT-functional V segments, including TRBV6-2 and TRBV6-3, could not be told apart with the 87-base-pair reads, so those segments were excluded. The classifier was reported to diagnose cytomegalovirus status with high specificity and sensitivity in both the original cohort and the validation cohort. A later analysis found that most CMV-associated TCR beta chains appeared HLA-restricted, with HLA associations seemingly driven largely by CMV exposure. A further reported finding was that TCR beta sequences accurately predicted the HLA-A and HLA-B alleles for most subjects in the first cohort. Some 15 rarely observed V segments, including chromosome 9 orphons, were excluded from the earlier analysis of approximately 500 of the donors because counts were too low. The authors suggested that the approach could potentially be extended to other disease states and immunological phenotypes. When HLA alleles, especially DR and DQ, strongly co-occurred, attributing TCR associations to individual alleles was difficult. Because HLA typing was unavailable for some donors at each locus, only the typed subset was used in association tests. In a later analysis, more than 15,000 TCR beta sequences were associated with specific HLA alleles at a false discovery rate of 0.05. A later analysis found that HLA-associated TCR beta chains were more clonally expanded and had lower generation probabilities than equally common non-associated chains. Broadly in line with IMGT annotations, most TCR beta V segments showed up in productive rearrangements about 90% or about 30% of the time in an earlier analysis of approximately 640 of the donors. While some public TCRs were present in many individuals, most TCR sequences turned up only very rarely across donors. An association between a missense DCLRE1C variant and V-gene and J-gene trimming of TCR beta chains was found in a later genetic analysis and replicated in an independent cohort. In the study, approximately 160 TCR beta chains were listed as associated with cytomegalovirus. Sequencing depth was assumed to be roughly uniform across donors in the presence/absence analyses, though that assumption may not hold. A cluster of highly shared sequence variants was judged likely to represent a technical artifact of the sequencing pipeline. According to a later genetic analysis, donors in an Asian-associated ancestry cluster had fewer N-insertions in productive TCRs than the roughly 700-donor mean. Only TCR beta chains were sequenced in this cohort, and the absence of alpha or paired-chain data limited detectable features. In a later analysis, several top co-occurrence clusters were reported to appear linked to parvovirus B19, influenza, CMV and Epstein-Barr virus. Linkage disequilibrium might explain the correlated functional status among segregating V segments, but an unknown experimental factor could not be excluded.

Library preparation was by the immunoSEQ multiplex PCR assay. For the multiplex PCR, a mixture combining 60 forward primers for TCR Vbeta segments and 13 reverse primers for TCR Jbeta segments was used. The CDR3 region of rearranged TCR beta genes was amplified from genomic DNA with a multiplex PCR assay. On the Illumina HiSeq System, the amplified TCR beta libraries were sequenced as 87-base-pair reads. As for the authors' bioinformatics: Across the 666 repertoires, a later analysis counted 60 million to 90 million unique TCR beta chains, approximately 12 million of which were shared by at least two donors. Raw reads were error-corrected and collapsed into unique sequences with a nearest-neighbor algorithm that merged closely related sequences to remove PCR and sequencing errors. V, D and J gene segments were assigned by aligning CDR3 sequences to IMGT reference sequences. For a sequence to be retained, at least a six-nucleotide match to both a V gene segment and a J gene segment was required. A rearrangement counted as productive if the CDR3 had no stop codons and remained in frame with V and J, and every other rearrangement counted as non-productive. Following IMGT convention, CDR3 was defined as the stretch from the second conserved V-encoded cysteine to the conserved J-encoded phenylalanine. In an earlier analysis of around 540 of the donors, sequences lacking an unambiguous match to a single V gene segment were excluded. An earlier analysis of 550 to 650 of the donors classified V segments as functional when productive rearrangements were above 56.7% and as segregating when the standard deviation between donors was above 5%. To diagnose cytomegalovirus status from the catalog of TCR beta chain sequences, a statistical classification framework was built. V and J gene assignment, in a later analysis, came from comparing TCR nucleotide sequences with IMGT/GENE-DB human TR gene sequences. A later analysis assigned CDR3 sequences and most-parsimonious VDJ recombination scenarios with the TCRdist pipeline. In a later analysis, each TCR beta chain was defined by its CDR3 amino acid sequence together with its V-gene family, and reads lacking a unique V-gene family were excluded. To address suspected cross-contamination and a sequencing artifact, a later analysis removed roughly 580 highly shared, low-generation-probability nucleotide sequences. For each public chain, a later analysis derived a clonal expansion index from normalized ranks of inferred template counts within each repertoire. In a later analysis, generation probabilities were computed using a VDJ recombination model fitted to out-of-frame rearrangements, and the results were checked against IGoR. A later analysis scored TCR-TCR, TCR-HLA and TCR-CMV co-occurrence with hypergeometric tests, applying a repertoire-size bias correction to TCR pairs. To estimate false discovery rates, a later analysis permuted the HLA or CMV assignments 20 times. In a later analysis, co-occurring TCRs were grouped with DBSCAN, and TCRdist sequence similarity was added when clustering was performed within HLA-allele-positive subsets. Repertoires with fewer than 30,000 or more than 120,000 public chains, plus five repertoires with anomalous nucleotide sharing, were excluded from co-occurrence clustering. TCRdb provides this immuneACCESS table in a form limited to in-frame rearrangements. Some clones are lacking; in checked studies, under half of them reflect an unresolved V gene, and why the rest are absent is not known. V and J calls and clone size are as listed in that table; D and trimming were resolved from the DNA. This sample holds 98,000 or so clones; over 60% were observed only once. The top ten constitute 16% of the sample.

As regards this clone: Its antigen has not been determined. There are no base qualities to consult, and no much larger clone falls within one base.

The cohort comprised hundreds of healthy bone marrow donors. At the time of sampling, all cohort members were nominally healthy, though unrecorded immune exposures were likely present. The donor was CMV seropositive and belonged to the group of about 290 seropositive cohort members. A peripheral blood sample was provided by each donor, and peripheral blood mononuclear cells were used for TCR beta sequencing. Genomic DNA extraction from the blood cell samples was performed with the Qiagen DNeasy Blood Extraction Kit. Sequencing used PBMCs. This clonotype originated in a man in his sixties in good health and CMV-seropositive. The rearrangement combines TRBV6-6 with TRBJ2-7; a tentative D call is TRBD1 (6 bases match). CDR3 sequence: CASSYLRGGYEQYF. The nucleotide sequence is given as TGTGCCAGCAGTTACCTGCGAGGGGGTTACGAGCAGTACTTC.